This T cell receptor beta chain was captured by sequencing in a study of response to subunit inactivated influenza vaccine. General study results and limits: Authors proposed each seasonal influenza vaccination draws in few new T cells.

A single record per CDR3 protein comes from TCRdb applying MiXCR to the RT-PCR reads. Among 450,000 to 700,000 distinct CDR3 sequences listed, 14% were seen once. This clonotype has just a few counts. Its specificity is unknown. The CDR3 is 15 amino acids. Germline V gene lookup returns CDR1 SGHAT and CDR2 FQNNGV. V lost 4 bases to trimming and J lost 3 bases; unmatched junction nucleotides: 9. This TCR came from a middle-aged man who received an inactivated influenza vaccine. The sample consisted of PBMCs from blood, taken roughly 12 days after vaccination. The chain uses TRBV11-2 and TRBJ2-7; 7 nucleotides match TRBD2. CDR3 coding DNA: TGTGCCAGCAGCTCTTTAGCGGGTGCACACTACGAGCAGTACTTC. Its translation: CASSSLAGAHYEQYF.